This T cell receptor (beta chain) was observed in a study of blood T cell repertoires in COVID-19. Study-level information: The United States, Italy and Spain provided the acute and convalescent COVID-19 samples. PBMCs, B-cell-depleted T cells, or T cells were the source of the cDNA or gDNA that made up the material.

How the authors handled the data: How many nucleated cells were present was estimated from reference gene primer amplification. Clones were sequenced by immunoSEQ multiplex PCR, and TCRdb holds only the in-frame ones, with some missing. Clone size and V and J calls were adopted from that table, with D and trimming inferred from the DNA. Of roughly 87,000 clones in the sample, approximately 86% were seen once. V dropped 5 bases and J dropped 0; count of bases not matched to a gene: 7. Germline V lookup: CDR1 SGHTA, CDR2 FQGTGA. The CDR3 extends over 16 amino acids. A single count supports this clone. Seattle researchers signed up patients amid active infection and tracked them longitudinally.

Sample: peripheral blood. This TCR was sampled from a woman aged 80 or over with COVID-19, enrolled during active disease. This rearrangement joins TRBV7-3 to TRBJ2-1; 7 bases fit TRBD2. The CDR3 DNA follows: TGTGCCAGCAGCCCCGAACTAGCGCTCTCCTACAATGAGCAGTTCTTC. Amino acid sequence: CASSPELALSYNEQFF.